This T cell receptor (beta chain) was sequenced in a study of blood T cells in healthy people across ages. Whole-study results and caveats: Unknown donor CMV status possibly confounded expanded clonotype changes. Age showed a roughly linear inverse relationship with TCR beta diversity per million T cells.

Every donor contributed about 10 milliliters of peripheral blood by blood draw. Extractions gave at least 6 micrograms of total RNA per sample. Germline CDR1 and CDR2: SGDLS and YYNGEE. Between the trimmed V and J ends, which lost 3 bases and 8 bases, there was a span of 18 bases. The CDR3 runs 15 residues. As for this clonotype: No antigen is known for it.

Combining a sample-barcoded 5' primer with a J-beta primer mix, a second PCR ran for about 6 to 11 cycles. One entry per CDR3 protein results from TCRdb running MiXCR on the 5' RACE reads. The sample has 790,000 or so distinct CDR3 sequences; about 61% are singletons. The sequenced sample was blood. The V and J genes are TRBV9 and TRBJ2-4; tentative D call: TRBD2 (5 bases). The sequence came from a man between 40 and 49 years old in good health. CDR3 in amino acids: CASSARTDGLDIQYF. CDR3 DNA: TGTGCCAGCAGCGCCCGGACTGATGGATTAGACATTCAGTACTTC.